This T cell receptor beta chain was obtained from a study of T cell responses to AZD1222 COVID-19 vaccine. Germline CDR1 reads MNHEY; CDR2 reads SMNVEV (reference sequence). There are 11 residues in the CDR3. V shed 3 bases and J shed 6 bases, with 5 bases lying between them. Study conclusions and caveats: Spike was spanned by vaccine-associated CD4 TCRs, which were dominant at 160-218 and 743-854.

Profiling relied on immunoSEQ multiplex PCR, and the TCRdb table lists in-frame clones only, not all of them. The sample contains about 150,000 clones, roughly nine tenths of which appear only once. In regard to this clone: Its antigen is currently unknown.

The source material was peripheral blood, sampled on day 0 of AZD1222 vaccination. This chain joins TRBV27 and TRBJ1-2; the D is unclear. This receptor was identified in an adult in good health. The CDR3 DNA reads TGTGCCAGCAGTTTGGGCGATGGCTACACCTTC. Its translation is CASSLGDGYTF.